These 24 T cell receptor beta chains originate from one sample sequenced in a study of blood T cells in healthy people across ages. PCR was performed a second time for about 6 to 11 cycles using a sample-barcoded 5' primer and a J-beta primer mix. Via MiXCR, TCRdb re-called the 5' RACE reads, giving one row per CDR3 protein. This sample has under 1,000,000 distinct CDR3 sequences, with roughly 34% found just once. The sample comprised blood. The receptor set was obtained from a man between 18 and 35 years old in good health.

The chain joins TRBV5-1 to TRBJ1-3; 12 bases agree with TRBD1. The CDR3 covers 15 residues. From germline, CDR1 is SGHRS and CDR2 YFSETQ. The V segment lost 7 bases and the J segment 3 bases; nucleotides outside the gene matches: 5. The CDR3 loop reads CASGTGGRNGNTIYF. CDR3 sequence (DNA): TGCGCCAGCGGGACAGGGGGCAGAAATGGAAACACCATATATTTT.

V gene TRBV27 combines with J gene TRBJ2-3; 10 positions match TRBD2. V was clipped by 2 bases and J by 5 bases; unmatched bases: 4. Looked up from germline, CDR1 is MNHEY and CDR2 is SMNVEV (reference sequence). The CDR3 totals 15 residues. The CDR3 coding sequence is TGTGCCAGCAGTTTAGGGGGACTAGCGATAGATACGCAGTATTTT. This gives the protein CASSLGGLAIDTQYF.

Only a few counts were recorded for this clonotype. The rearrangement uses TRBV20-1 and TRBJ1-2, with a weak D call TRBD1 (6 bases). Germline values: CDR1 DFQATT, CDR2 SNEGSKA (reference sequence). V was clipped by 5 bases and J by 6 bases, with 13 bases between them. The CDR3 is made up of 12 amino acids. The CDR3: CSAEHGGNGYTF. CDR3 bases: TGCAGTGCTGAACACGGGGGCAATGGCTACACCTTC.

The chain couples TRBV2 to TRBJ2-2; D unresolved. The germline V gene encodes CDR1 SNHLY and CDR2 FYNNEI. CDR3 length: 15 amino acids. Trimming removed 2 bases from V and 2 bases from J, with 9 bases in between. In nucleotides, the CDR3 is TGTGCCAGCAGTGAAATGGCGGTAAACACCGGGGAGCTGTTTTTT. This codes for CASSEMAVNTGELFF.

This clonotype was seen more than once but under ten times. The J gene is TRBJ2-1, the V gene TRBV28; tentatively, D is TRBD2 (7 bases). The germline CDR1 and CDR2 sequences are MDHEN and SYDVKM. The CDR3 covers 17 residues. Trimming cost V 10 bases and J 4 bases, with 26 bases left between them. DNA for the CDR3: TGTGCCACCTCTGGAGGGGGGGCCCCGAGAAAATACAATGAGCAGTTCTTC. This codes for CATSGGGAPRKYNEQFF.

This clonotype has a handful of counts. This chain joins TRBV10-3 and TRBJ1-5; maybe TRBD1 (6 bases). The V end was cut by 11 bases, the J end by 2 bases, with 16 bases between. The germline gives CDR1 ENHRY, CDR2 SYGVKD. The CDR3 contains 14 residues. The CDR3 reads CAARGGGGNQPQHF. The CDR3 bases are TGTGCCGCAAGGGGGGGGGGTGGCAATCAGCCCCAGCATTTT.

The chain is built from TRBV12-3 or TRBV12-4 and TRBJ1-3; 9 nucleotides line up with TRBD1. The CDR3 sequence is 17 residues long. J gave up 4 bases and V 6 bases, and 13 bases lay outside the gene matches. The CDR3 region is CASSSLRQGGSGNTIYF. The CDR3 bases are TGTGCCAGCAGCTCCCTACGACAGGGGGGCTCCGGAAACACCATATATTTT.

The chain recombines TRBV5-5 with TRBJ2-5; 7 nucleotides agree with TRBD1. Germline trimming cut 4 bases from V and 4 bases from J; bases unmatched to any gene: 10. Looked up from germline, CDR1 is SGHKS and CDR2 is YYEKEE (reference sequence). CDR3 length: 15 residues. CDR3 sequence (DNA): TGTGCCAGCAGCCAAAGACAGGGTTGGGGAGAGACCCAGTACTTC. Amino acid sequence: CASSQRQGWGETQYF.

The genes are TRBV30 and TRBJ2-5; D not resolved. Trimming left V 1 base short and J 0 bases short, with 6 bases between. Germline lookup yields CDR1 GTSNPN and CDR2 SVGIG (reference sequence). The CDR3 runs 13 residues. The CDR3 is CAWSGGYQETQYF. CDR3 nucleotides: TGTGCCTGGAGTGGGGGATACCAAGAGACCCAGTACTTC.

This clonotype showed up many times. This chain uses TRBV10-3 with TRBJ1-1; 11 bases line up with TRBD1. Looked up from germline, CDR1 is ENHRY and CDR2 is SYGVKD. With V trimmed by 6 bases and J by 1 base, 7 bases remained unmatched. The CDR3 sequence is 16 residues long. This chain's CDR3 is CAIRGTGGIENTEAFF. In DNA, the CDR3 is TGTGCCATCAGGGGGACAGGGGGAATTGAGAACACTGAAGCTTTCTTT.

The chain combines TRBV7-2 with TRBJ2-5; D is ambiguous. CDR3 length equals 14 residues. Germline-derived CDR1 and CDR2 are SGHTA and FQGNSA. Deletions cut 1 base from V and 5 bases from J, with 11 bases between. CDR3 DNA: TGTGCCAGCAGCTTAGAGGACCTCGTGGAGACCCAGTACTTC. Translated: CASSLEDLVETQYF.

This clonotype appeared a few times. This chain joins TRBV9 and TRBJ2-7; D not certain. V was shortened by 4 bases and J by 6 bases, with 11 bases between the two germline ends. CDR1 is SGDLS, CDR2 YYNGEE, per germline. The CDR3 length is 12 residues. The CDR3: CASSPRASEQYF. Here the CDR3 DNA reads TGTGCCAGCAGCCCTCGGGCCTCCGAGCAGTACTTC.

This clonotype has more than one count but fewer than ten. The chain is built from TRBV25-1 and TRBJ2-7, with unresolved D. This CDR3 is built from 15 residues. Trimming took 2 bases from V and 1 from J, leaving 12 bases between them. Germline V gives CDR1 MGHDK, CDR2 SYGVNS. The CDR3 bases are TGTGCCAGCAGTGAAACTGGGCCAGGATCCTACGAGCAGTACTTC. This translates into CASSETGPGSYEQYF.

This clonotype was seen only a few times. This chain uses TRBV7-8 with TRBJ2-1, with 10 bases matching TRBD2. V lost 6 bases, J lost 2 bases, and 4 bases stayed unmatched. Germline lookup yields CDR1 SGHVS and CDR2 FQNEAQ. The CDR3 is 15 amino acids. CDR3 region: CASRQLAGTYNEQFF. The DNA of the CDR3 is TGTGCCAGCAGGCAACTAGCGGGAACCTACAATGAGCAGTTCTTC.

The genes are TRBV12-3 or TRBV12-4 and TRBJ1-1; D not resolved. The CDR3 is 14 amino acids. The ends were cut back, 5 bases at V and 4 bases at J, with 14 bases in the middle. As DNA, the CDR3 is TGTGCCAGCAGTGCGATCGGGCCCGTCACTGAAGCTTTCTTT. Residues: CASSAIGPVTEAFF.

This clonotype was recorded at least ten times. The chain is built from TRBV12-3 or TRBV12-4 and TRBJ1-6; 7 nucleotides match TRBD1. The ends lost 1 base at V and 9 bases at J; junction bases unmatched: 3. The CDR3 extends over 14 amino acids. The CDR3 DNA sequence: TGTGCCAGCAGTTTAGGCGCAGGGGGTTCACCCCTCCACTTT. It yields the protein CASSLGAGGSPLHF.

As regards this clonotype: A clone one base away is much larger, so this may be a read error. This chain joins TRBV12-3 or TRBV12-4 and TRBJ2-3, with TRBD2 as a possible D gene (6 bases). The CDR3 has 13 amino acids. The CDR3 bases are TGTGCCAGCAGAGGACCAGGGACTGATATGCAGTATTTT. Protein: CASRGPGTDMQYF.

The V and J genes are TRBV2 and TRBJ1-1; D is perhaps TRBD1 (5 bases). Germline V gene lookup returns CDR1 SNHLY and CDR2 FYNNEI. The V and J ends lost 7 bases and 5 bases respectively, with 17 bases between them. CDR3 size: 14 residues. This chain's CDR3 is CASISGRGGTEAFF. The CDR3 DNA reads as TGTGCCAGCATCAGTGGTAGGGGTGGGACTGAAGCTTTCTTT.

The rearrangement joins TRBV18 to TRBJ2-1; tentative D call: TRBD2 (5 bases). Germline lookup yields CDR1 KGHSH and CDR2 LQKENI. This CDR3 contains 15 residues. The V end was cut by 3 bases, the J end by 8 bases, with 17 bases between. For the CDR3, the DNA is TGTGCCAGCTCACCCCGGTCGGAGGCCTGGGATGAGCAGTTCTTC. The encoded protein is CASSPRSEAWDEQFF.

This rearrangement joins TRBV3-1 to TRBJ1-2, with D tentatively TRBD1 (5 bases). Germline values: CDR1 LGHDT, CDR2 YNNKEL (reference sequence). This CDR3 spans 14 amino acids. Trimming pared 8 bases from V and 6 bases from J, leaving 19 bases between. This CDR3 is CASAGGPRSDGYTF. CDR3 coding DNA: TGTGCCAGCGCCGGGGGACCTCGGTCGGATGGCTACACCTTC.

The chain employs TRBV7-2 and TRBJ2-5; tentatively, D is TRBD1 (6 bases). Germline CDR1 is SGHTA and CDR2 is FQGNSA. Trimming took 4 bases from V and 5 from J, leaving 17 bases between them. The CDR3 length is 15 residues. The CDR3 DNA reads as TGTGCCAGCAGCTCCCAACAGGGCCTCCGGGAGACCCAGTACTTC. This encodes CASSSQQGLRETQYF.

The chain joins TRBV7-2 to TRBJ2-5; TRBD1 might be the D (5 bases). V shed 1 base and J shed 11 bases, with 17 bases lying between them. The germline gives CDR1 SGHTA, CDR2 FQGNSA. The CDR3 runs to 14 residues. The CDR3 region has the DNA TGTGCCAGCAGCTTAGTAAAGACAGACAATGAGCAGTACTTC. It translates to CASSLVKTDNEQYF. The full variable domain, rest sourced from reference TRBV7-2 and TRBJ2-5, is GAGVSQSPSNKVTEKGKDVELRCDPISGHTALYWYRQSLGQGLEFLIYFQGNSAPDKSGLPSDRFSAERTGGSVSTLTIQRTQQEDSAVYLCASSLVKTDNEQYFGPGTRLLVL.

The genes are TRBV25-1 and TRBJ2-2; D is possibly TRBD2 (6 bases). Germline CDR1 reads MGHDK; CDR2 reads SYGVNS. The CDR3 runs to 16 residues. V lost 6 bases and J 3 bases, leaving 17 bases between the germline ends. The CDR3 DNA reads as TGTGCCAGCAGCCCCGACGGCCCGGGAGACACCGGGGAGCTGTTTTTT. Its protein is CASSPDGPGDTGELFF.

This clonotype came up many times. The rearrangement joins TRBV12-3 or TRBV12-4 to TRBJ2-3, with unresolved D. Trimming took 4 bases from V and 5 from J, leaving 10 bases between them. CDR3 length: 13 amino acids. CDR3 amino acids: CASSYETLDTQYF. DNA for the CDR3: TGTGCCAGCAGTTATGAGACTCTAGATACGCAGTATTTT.